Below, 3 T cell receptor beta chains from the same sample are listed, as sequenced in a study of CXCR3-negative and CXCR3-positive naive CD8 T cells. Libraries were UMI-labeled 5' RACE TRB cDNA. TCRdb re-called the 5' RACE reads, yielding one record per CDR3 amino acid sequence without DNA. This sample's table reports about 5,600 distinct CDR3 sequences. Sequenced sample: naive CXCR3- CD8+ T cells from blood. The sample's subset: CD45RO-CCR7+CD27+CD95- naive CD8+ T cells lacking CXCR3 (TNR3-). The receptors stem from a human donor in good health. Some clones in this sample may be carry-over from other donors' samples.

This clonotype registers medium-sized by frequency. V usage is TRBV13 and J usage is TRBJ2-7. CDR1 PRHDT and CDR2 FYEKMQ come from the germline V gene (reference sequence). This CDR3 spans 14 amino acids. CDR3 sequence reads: CASSSQTVSYEQYF.

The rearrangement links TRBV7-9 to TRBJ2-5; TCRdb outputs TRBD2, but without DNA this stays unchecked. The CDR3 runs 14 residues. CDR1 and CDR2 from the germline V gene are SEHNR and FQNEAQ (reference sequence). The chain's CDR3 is CASSQAGGQETQYF.

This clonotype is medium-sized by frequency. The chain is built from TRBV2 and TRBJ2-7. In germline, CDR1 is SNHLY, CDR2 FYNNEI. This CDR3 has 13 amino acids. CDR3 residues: CASSSPGSYEQYF.